This section outlines one TCR beta chain sequence together with its context. The germline V gene encodes CDR1 LNHDA and CDR2 SQIVND (reference sequence). This CDR3 contains 13 residues. V was cut by 3 bases and J by 3 bases, with 8 bases left in between. The record originates from a study of OX40 agonist ivuxolimab in advanced cancers. Profiling relied on immunoSEQ multiplex PCR, and the TCRdb table lists in-frame clones only, not all of them. Here the sample spans some 51,000 clones, about 87% being singletons. The sequence was obtained from an adult with an advanced solid tumor such as melanoma, head and neck, liver or kidney cancer. This sample comprised CD4+ or CD8+ T cells sorted from blood, obtained in a trial of the OX40 agonist ivuxolimab. The V and J genes are TRBV19 and TRBJ1-2; no clear D gene. The CDR3 loop reads CASSMADYYGYTF. The CDR3 coding sequence is TGTGCCAGTAGTATGGCGGACTACTATGGCTACACCTTC.